This TCR beta chain came from a study of cytomegalovirus exposure and HLA in healthy donors (dated by TCRdb to about 2017). As for the study more broadly: An earlier analysis of approximately 590 of the donors reported more than 250 Gb of sequence data and more than 90 million unique TCR beta sequences from roughly 180 million T cells. Roughly five DR-DQ haplotypes were treated as single units for association and clustering because of strong linkage in the cohort. The study profiled the T cell repertoires of 500 to 800 subjects by immunosequencing and related them to cytomegalovirus serostatus. In a later genetic analysis, genome-wide SNP genotypes for about three fifths of the roughly 670 donors were used, and that subset was treated as a discovery cohort. A separate validation cohort of roughly 110 different subjects was used in addition to the roughly 620-subject first cohort. A later analysis re-analyzed previously published TCR beta repertoires from approximately 700 donors and added high-resolution HLA genotyping to study TCR occurrence patterns. Rather than drawing on any new phenotypic data, the later analysis identified candidate immune exposures from TCR beta sequences and the way those sequences occurred across donors. Typing coverage differed by locus: A, B, C, DRB1 and DQB1 were typed in roughly 629-630 donors, DQA1 in about 550, DPA1 in 600 to 610, and DPB1 in roughly 470. Around 300 gigabases of sequencing data and 70 million to 100 million unique TCR sequences were included in an early release covering around 600 HLA-typed donors. Donor age, sex, ethnicity and CMV serostatus were compiled together with the repertoire data. In an earlier analysis of roughly 580 of the donors, high-throughput TCR beta sequencing was used to judge whether each TCR beta V gene segment behaved as functional or pseudogenic. Of the roughly 390 genotyped donors, more than 75% were placed in the genetic ancestry cluster associated with self-reported Caucasian donors. Among roughly 400 genotyped donors of the cohort, an average of roughly 230,000 unique TCR beta nucleotide sequences was sequenced per donor, of which about 19% were non-productive. The study was designed to test whether signatures of past pathogen exposure could be identified by cataloging public T cell receptors. All discovery cohort repertoires had been generated using a single sequencing platform. Class I and class II HLA loci were covered by the typing at four-digit resolution. To predict cytomegalovirus infection status, the study combined high-throughput TCR immunosequencing, statistical association of individual TCRs with disease status, and machine learning. Results the study describes overall, beyond this receptor: Because some donors lacked HLA typing at each locus, the association tests relied only on the typed subset. A later genetic analysis associated a missense DCLRE1C variant with V-gene and J-gene trimming of TCR beta chains, and an independent cohort replicated the association. According to a later analysis, parvovirus B19, influenza, CMV and Epstein-Barr virus appeared linked to several top co-occurrence clusters. A cluster of highly shared sequence variants was judged likely to be a technical artifact of the sequencing pipeline. Most TCR sequences were observed very rarely across donors, whereas some public TCRs were present in many individuals. A later analysis associated approximately 17,000 TCR beta sequences with specific HLA alleles at a false discovery rate of 0.05. In an earlier analysis of over 550 of the donors, most TCR beta V segments were observed in productive rearrangements about 87% or about 30% of the time, broadly matching IMGT annotations. The classifier was reported to diagnose cytomegalovirus status with high specificity and sensitivity in both the original and validation cohorts. CMV serostatus was the only immune exposure information available for the cohort. A later genetic analysis reported fewer N-insertions in productive TCRs among donors in an Asian-associated ancestry cluster than the roughly 620-donor mean. The study gave a list of over 150 TCR beta chains associated with cytomegalovirus. The 87-base-pair reads could not distinguish some IMGT-functional V segments, including TRBV6-2 and TRBV6-3, so those segments were excluded. When HLA alleles, especially DR and DQ, strongly co-occurred, TCR associations were difficult to assign to individual alleles. In this cohort, only TCR beta chains were sequenced, and detectable features were limited by the absence of alpha or paired-chain data. A further reported finding was that TCR beta sequences accurately predicted the HLA-A and HLA-B alleles for most subjects in the first cohort. In a later analysis, the rate of TCR association differed among HLA loci, with DRB1 alleles having the most associated TCRs and HLA-C alleles having the fewest. Because counts were too low, roughly 16 rarely observed V segments, including chromosome 9 orphons, were excluded from the earlier analysis of 587 of the donors. Correlated functional status among segregating V segments might reflect linkage disequilibrium, but an unknown experimental factor could not be ruled out. Presence/absence analyses assumed roughly uniform sequencing depth across donors, an assumption that may not hold. In vitro tests confirmed that a few of the cytomegalovirus-associated TCR beta chains recognize cytomegalovirus antigens. The authors suggested that the approach could potentially be generalized to other disease states and immunological phenotypes. Compared with equally common non-associated chains, HLA-associated TCR beta chains in a later analysis were more clonally expanded and had lower generation probabilities. In a later analysis, most CMV-associated TCR beta chains were found to appear HLA-restricted, with HLA associations seemingly driven largely by CMV exposure.

The cohort consisted of hundreds of healthy bone marrow donors. Cohort members were all nominally healthy when sampled, although unrecorded immune exposures were likely present. The donor was CMV seronegative and was included in the group of approximately 350 seronegative cohort members. Each donor provided a peripheral blood sample, and peripheral blood mononuclear cells were used for TCR beta sequencing. The Qiagen DNeasy Blood Extraction Kit was used to extract genomic DNA from the blood cell samples. Receptor amplification or capture employed the immunoSEQ multiplex PCR assay. A mixture of 60 forward primers for TCR Vbeta segments and 13 reverse primers for TCR Jbeta segments was used in the multiplex PCR. The CDR3 region of rearranged TCR beta genes was amplified from genomic DNA with a multiplex PCR assay. The Illumina HiSeq System was used to sequence the amplified TCR beta libraries as 87-base-pair reads. Per the source publication's procedure: In a later analysis, some 80 million unique TCR beta chains were counted across the 500 to 850 repertoires, and around 10 million of these chains were shared by at least two donors. Raw reads were error-corrected and collapsed into unique sequences by a nearest-neighbor algorithm in which closely related sequences were merged to remove PCR and sequencing errors. To assign V, D and J gene segments, CDR3 sequences were aligned to IMGT reference sequences. For a sequence to be retained, at least a six-nucleotide match to both a V gene segment and a J gene segment was required. A rearrangement was called productive if the CDR3 had no stop codons and remained in frame with V and J, and every other rearrangement was called non-productive. CDR3 was defined according to IMGT convention as the region running from the second conserved V-encoded cysteine to the conserved J-encoded phenylalanine. Sequences without an unambiguous match to a single V gene segment were excluded from the earlier analysis of approximately 600 of the donors. An earlier analysis of about 590 of the donors classified V segments as functional when productive rearrangements were above 56.7% and as segregating when the standard deviation between donors was above 5%. A statistical classification framework was built for diagnosing cytomegalovirus status from the catalog of TCR beta chain sequences. A later analysis assigned V and J genes by comparing TCR nucleotide sequences with IMGT/GENE-DB human TR gene sequences. In a later analysis, CDR3 sequences and most-parsimonious VDJ recombination scenarios were assigned using the TCRdist pipeline. A later analysis defined each TCR beta chain by its CDR3 amino acid sequence plus V-gene family, and excluded reads lacking a unique V-gene family. In a later analysis, 500 to 700 highly shared, low-generation-probability nucleotide sequences were removed to address suspected cross-contamination and a sequencing artifact. In a later analysis, a clonal expansion index was calculated for each public chain from normalized within-repertoire ranks of inferred template counts. In a later analysis, generation probabilities were computed using a VDJ recombination model fitted to out-of-frame rearrangements, and the results were checked against IGoR. Hypergeometric tests were used in a later analysis to score TCR-TCR, TCR-HLA and TCR-CMV co-occurrence, with a repertoire-size bias correction applied to the TCR pairs. A later analysis estimated false discovery rates by permuting HLA or CMV assignments 20 times. In a later analysis, co-occurring TCRs were grouped with DBSCAN, and TCRdist sequence similarity was added when clustering was performed within HLA-allele-positive subsets. For co-occurrence clustering, repertoires with fewer than 30,000 or more than 120,000 public chains were excluded, along with five or six repertoires with anomalous nucleotide sharing. The table comes from immuneACCESS by way of TCRdb, which keeps in-frame sequences with V and J called. Part of the clones is missing from these tables; in studies checked, under half for an unresolved V gene and the rest for unknown reasons. The V and J calls and clone size are taken from that table; D and trimming were inferred from the DNA. The sample yields 150,000 to 200,000 clones; about 80% were counted once. The ten largest clones represent approximately 4.5% of the sample.

Concerning this clone: This receptor's antigen is unknown. Base qualities were left out, and no much larger clone turns up one base away.

CDR1 and CDR2 are drawn from the germline V gene (reference sequence): SEHNR, FQNEAQ. Its CDR3 holds 15 amino acids, cysteine through phenylalanine. Just CDR3 DNA is preserved here, 45 bases in frame from base 1. V lost 4 bases and J lost 9 bases; the stretch between them is 21 bases long. Material: PBMCs. The sequence derives from a man between 25 and 39 years old in good health and CMV-seronegative. The chain employs TRBV7-9 and TRBJ1-1, with the D gene not confidently named. The sequenced DNA: TGTGCCAGCAGCTCCCCCGAGACCCTCGGGTCTAAAGCTTTCTTT. It is translated as CASSSPETLGSKAFF.